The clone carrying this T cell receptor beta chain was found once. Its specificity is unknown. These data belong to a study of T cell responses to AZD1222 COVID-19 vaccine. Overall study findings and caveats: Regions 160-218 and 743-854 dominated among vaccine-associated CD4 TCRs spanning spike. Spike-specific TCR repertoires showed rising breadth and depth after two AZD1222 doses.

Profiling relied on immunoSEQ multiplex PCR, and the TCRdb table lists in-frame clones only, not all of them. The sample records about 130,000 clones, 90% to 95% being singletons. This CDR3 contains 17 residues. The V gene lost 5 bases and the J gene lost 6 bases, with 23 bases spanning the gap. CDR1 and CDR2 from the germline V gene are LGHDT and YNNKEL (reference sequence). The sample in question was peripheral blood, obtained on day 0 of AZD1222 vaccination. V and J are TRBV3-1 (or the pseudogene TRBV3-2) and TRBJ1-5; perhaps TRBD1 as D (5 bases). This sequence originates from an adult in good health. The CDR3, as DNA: TGTGCCAGCAGCGCTTACCCCCGCCGAGGGGATTTTCAGCCCCAGCATTTT. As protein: CASSAYPRRGDFQPQHF.